This T cell receptor (beta chain) was captured by sequencing in a study of blood T cells in healthy people across ages (dated by TCRdb to the mid-2010s). At the level of the whole study: In model experiments, template switching captured about one uniquely barcoded TCR beta cDNA molecule for every two T cells. The study measured age-related changes in TCR beta repertoire diversity using deep sequencing normalized with unique cDNA molecular identifiers. The donors were divided into four age groups: young (average around 16 years), middle-aged (approximately 41), aged (roughly 66) and long-lived (82). To avoid experimental bias, donors of different ages were distributed randomly across sequencing lanes. The study analyzed two additional independent replicas of 1 million unique cDNA reads from the same blood draw for two donors, one aged 18 to 29 and one aged 80 or older.

Summary of the overall study and its limitations: Because the CMV infection status of the donors was unknown, age-related changes in expanded clonotypes may potentially have been confounded. Observed TCR beta diversity per million T cells fell roughly linearly with age, and a significant reduction was already apparent by age approximately 40. Because profiling used bulk unsorted PBMCs, naive and antigen-experienced compartments could not be compared conclusively. Estimates of total diversity from one million sequenced T cells were regarded as lower bounds and underestimates. The long-lived group showed more naive CD4+ T cells, fewer expanded clones and increased TCR diversity than the aged group, suggesting age selection. A strong correlation was found between observed TCR beta diversity and the percentage of naive T cells measured by flow cytometry.

The cysteine opens and the phenylalanine closes a CDR3 of 14 amino acids. The kept DNA is CDR3 alone, 42 bases in frame from the first base. The germline V gene specifies SGHDN as CDR1 and FVKESK as CDR2. Deletion took 2 bases off V and 2 bases off J, with a span of 10 bases between the germline ends. The approximately 40 donors, aged roughly 6 to 100 years, were systemically healthy Caucasian individuals from Russia. Ten milliliters of peripheral blood were collected from each donor into EDTA-treated Vacutainer tubes. Ficoll-Paque density-gradient centrifugation was used to isolate PBMCs, with at least 6 million obtained per sample. Total RNA was extracted from PBMCs with Trizol reagent, with at least 6 micrograms obtained per sample. Naive CD45RAhigh/CD27high T cell percentages were measured by flow cytometry on a PBMC aliquot from every donor. This clonotype was counted a few times. No antigen is known for it. Within one base of it there is no much larger clone, and no base qualities were kept.

Library construction relied on 5' RACE. The instrument given in TCRdb is Illumina HiSeq 2500. A second about 7 to 12 cycle PCR used a sample-barcoded 5' primer and a J-beta primer mix. A unique molecular identifier was introduced onto each TCR beta cDNA molecule by a template-switch 5' adaptor carrying 12 random nucleotides. Each sample yielded at least 3 million CDR3-containing paired-end reads. First-strand cDNA synthesis was performed from all RNA using the Mint cDNA synthesis kit, with priming by a TRBC-specific oligonucleotide. Following uracil-DNA glycosylase treatment, all cDNA underwent a first 18-cycle PCR with the universal primers M1SS and BC2_uni_R. Regarding the original processing steps: For normalization, 1 million high-quality reads, each with a distinct molecular identifier, were randomly selected from each sample. Reads with shared molecular identifiers were discarded instead of being binned into consensus sequences. MiTCR, run with a Q25 quality threshold and the strictest error-elimination algorithm, handled CDR3 identification, clonotype clustering and error correction. A nonparametric unseen species model using Euler transformation provided a lower-bound estimate of total TCR beta diversity. TCRdb trimmed the raw reads at Q25, called clones with MiXCR and kept productive beta chains. CDR3 protein sequences are deduplicated, and each keeps its most common genes and DNA. In this record, the V and J calls reflect TCRdb's handling and not the investigators' own analysis. The sample includes some 1.1 million distinct CDR3 sequences, with roughly two fifths observed a single time. Jointly, the top ten make up around 13% of the sample.

The sequencing input was blood. The sequence is built from TRBV14 and TRBJ2-7; a weak D assignment points to TRBD1 (5 bases agree). This TCR came from a man between 18 and 35 years old in good health. The DNA sequence is as follows: TGTGCCAGCAGCCAAACAGGATATACCTACGAGCAGTACTTC. It specifies CASSQTGYTYEQYF.